Presented here are 24 T cell receptor beta chains from one specimen sequenced in a study of blood T cell repertoires in COVID-19. Method: immunoSEQ multiplex PCR; TCRdb's copy keeps in-frame clones and lacks some. This sample has fewer than 300,000 clones, with less than 90% found just once. The sequenced sample was peripheral blood. These receptors were taken from a woman in her seventies with active or convalescent COVID-19.

This chain links TRBV5-8 with TRBJ2-7, with a tentative D call TRBD1 (6 bases). CDR1 is SGHTS, CDR2 YDEGEE, per germline. Trimming pared 4 bases from V and 7 bases from J, leaving 15 bases between. The CDR3 is 13 amino acids. The CDR3 sequence is CASSKRTVGEQYF. The CDR3 DNA reads TGTGCCAGCAGCAAAAGGACAGTCGGGGAGCAGTACTTC. Supplemented by reference TRBV5-8 and TRBJ2-7, the full variable domain reads EAGVTQSPTHLIKTRGQQATLRCSPISGHTSVYWYQQALGLGLQFLLWYDEGEERNRGNFPPRFSGRQFPNYSSELNVNALELEDSALYLCASSKRTVGEQYFGPGTRLTVT.

V gene TRBV6-6 combines with J gene TRBJ1-5; TRBD1 aligns across 7 bases. The CDR3 totals 14 residues. Germline CDR1 MNHNY, CDR2 SVGAGI (reference sequence). Unmatched junction bases numbered 8, after V lost 5 bases and J lost 7 bases. Written as DNA, the CDR3 is TGTGCCAGCAGTCCAGACAGGGTAGAGCAGCCCCAGCATTTT. Protein product: CASSPDRVEQPQHF.

This clone has only one observation. J is TRBJ1-2 and V is TRBV30, with TRBD1 matching over 9 bases. Germline V gives CDR1 GTSNPN, CDR2 SVGIG (reference sequence). J lost 5 bases, V lost 0 bases, and 7 bases had no gene match. This CDR3 is 15 amino acids long. The CDR3 spells CAWSVPGTGNYGYTF. The CDR3 coding sequence is TGTGCCTGGAGTGTACCGGGGACAGGGAATTATGGCTACACCTTC.

The chain joins TRBV28 to TRBJ1-6; TRBD1 might be the D (5 bases). This CDR3 has 15 amino acids. In germline, CDR1 is MDHEN, CDR2 SYDVKM. V shed 2 bases and J shed 9 bases, with 14 bases lying between them. The DNA for the CDR3 is TGTGCCAGCAGTTTACCGGGGGTGGCAACTTCACCCCTCCACTTT. Protein product: CASSLPGVATSPLHF.

V is TRBV3-1 (or the pseudogene TRBV3-2) and J is TRBJ2-1, with 7 positions matching TRBD1. The germline V gene has CDR1 LGHDT and CDR2 YNNKEL (reference sequence). V lost 2 bases, J lost 15 bases, and 10 bases stayed unmatched. CDR3 length: 13 residues. The CDR3 loop is CASSQTNRGQWFF. DNA of the CDR3: TGTGCCAGCAGCCAAACTAACAGGGGCCAGTGGTTCTTC.

This sequence joins TRBV5-5 and TRBJ2-5; no reliable D call. V shed 0 bases and J shed 2 bases, with 11 bases lying between them. Germline CDR1 and CDR2: SGHKS and YYEKEE (reference sequence). CDR3 length: 15 amino acids. CDR3 region: CASSLVSQRQETQYF. Here the CDR3 DNA reads TGTGCCAGCAGCTTGGTTTCGCAGCGACAAGAGACCCAGTACTTC.

The rearrangement joins TRBV7-2 to TRBJ1-2; TRBD1 aligns across 7 bases. Losses at the gene ends were 5 bases for V and 7 bases for J; bases not matched to a gene: 13. The CDR3 extends over 15 amino acids. From germline, CDR1 is SGHTA and CDR2 FQGNSA. The chain's CDR3 is CASSVPQGVDSGYTF. The DNA of the CDR3 is TGTGCCAGCAGCGTCCCTCAGGGGGTTGATTCTGGCTACACCTTC.

The chain has TRBV5-1 and TRBJ1-1; D possibly corresponds to TRBD1 (5 bases). Trimming took off 3 bases at V and 5 bases at J, with 17 bases between the two ends. The V gene's germline CDR1 is SGHRS and CDR2 YFSETQ. CDR3 length equals 15 residues. CDR3 region: CASSSDGSKGTEAFF. CDR3 DNA sequence: TGCGCCAGCAGCTCGGACGGATCAAAGGGGACTGAAGCTTTCTTT.

The chain carries TRBV6-1 and TRBJ2-7; D perhaps matches TRBD1 (6 bases). The CDR3 is made up of 17 amino acids. Trimming stripped 4 bases from V and 2 bases from J, with 21 bases between. Germline CDR1 reads MNHNS; CDR2 reads SASEGT. CDR3 sequence: CASSVVPSDSKTYEQYF. The CDR3 DNA is TGTGCCAGCAGTGTTGTTCCCTCGGACAGCAAGACCTACGAGCAGTACTTC.

The sample holds many counts of this clone. This chain connects TRBV6-4 to TRBJ1-6; D uncertain. CDR1 and CDR2 (germline): MRHNA, SNTAGT. The CDR3 has 16 residues. Trimming shortened V by 3 bases and J by 6 bases, and 15 bases separated the two germline ends. The CDR3: CASSEQLNSINSPLHF. CDR3 nucleotides: TGTGCCAGCAGTGAACAGCTAAACAGTATTAATTCACCCCTCCACTTT.

V usage is TRBV6-1 and J usage is TRBJ1-2, with D uncertain. V was trimmed by 3 bases and J by 4 bases, leaving 9 bases between them. The CDR3 contains 13 residues. Germline V gene sequence: CDR1 MNHNS, CDR2 SASEGT. Written as DNA, the CDR3 is TGTGCCAGCAGTGAGTTTTCCATCTATGGCTACACCTTC. Translating it yields CASSEFSIYGYTF.

The rearrangement links TRBV4-3 to TRBJ2-2; maybe TRBD1 (5 bases). Germline V gives CDR1 LGHNA, CDR2 YSLEER. Trimming cost V 0 bases and J 3 bases, with 11 bases left between them. The CDR3 extends over 16 amino acids. Here the CDR3 reads CASSQDRATDTGELFF. The CDR3 DNA reads as TGCGCCAGCAGCCAAGATCGAGCGACAGACACCGGGGAGCTGTTTTTT.

This clone was found once. V and J are TRBV12-3 or TRBV12-4 and TRBJ2-1; 8 bases agree with TRBD1. V dropped 7 bases and J dropped 9; count of bases not matched to a gene: 5. The CDR3 loop spans 12 amino acids. CDR3: CASTKQGGEQFF. CDR3 bases: TGTGCCAGCACCAAACAGGGGGGTGAGCAGTTCTTC.

J is TRBJ2-7 and V is TRBV7-8; D not certain. CDR1 and CDR2 (germline): SGHVS, FQNEAQ. Trimming removed 5 bases at V and 3 bases at J, with 11 bases between. This CDR3 region has 13 residues. The DNA of the CDR3 is TGTGCCAGCAGCATCGCGGAGATCTACGAGCAGTACTTC. Its protein is CASSIAEIYEQYF.

The chain recombines TRBV19 with TRBJ1-4; D is unresolved. Germline CDR1 LNHDA, CDR2 SQIVND (reference sequence). This CDR3 is built from 17 residues. Trimming took 2 bases from V and 8 from J, leaving 21 bases between them. The CDR3 DNA follows: TGTGCCAGTAGTATATTAATTTCTCGGGGAGTGGGCGAAAAACTGTTTTTT. Encoded protein: CASSILISRGVGEKLFF. The variable domain in full, with the rest retrieved from reference TRBV19 and TRBJ1-4, is DGGITQSPKYLFRKEGQNVTLSCEQNLNHDAMYWYRQDPGQGLRLIYYSQIVNDFQKGDIAEGYSVSREKKESFPLTVTSAQKNPTAFYLCASSILISRGVGEKLFFGSGTQLSVL.

A note on this clone: The sample has other DNA sequences that encode this CDR3 too. This chain connects TRBV3-1 (or the pseudogene TRBV3-2) to TRBJ1-2; D perhaps matches TRBD1 (5 bases). CDR3 length equals 13 residues. V gave up 3 bases and J gave up 8 bases, with 13 bases separating them. Germline values: CDR1 LGHDT, CDR2 YNNKEL (reference sequence). The CDR3, as DNA: TGTGCCAGCAGCCAGGACGGGGGGTCCGGCTACACCTTC. Translating gives CASSQDGGSGYTF.

The chain links TRBV18 to TRBJ2-5; 9 nucleotides match TRBD2. V lost 6 bases, J lost 5 bases, and 10 bases stayed unmatched. Germline V gene sequence: CDR1 KGHSH, CDR2 LQKENI. The CDR3 has 15 residues. This CDR3 reads CASSIRRGGGETQYF. The CDR3 DNA reads TGTGCCAGCTCCATCCGGCGCGGGGGGGGCGAGACCCAGTACTTC.

This chain joins TRBV6-5 and TRBJ1-2, with 11 bases aligning to TRBD1. Germline CDR1 and CDR2: MNHEY and SVGAGI. This CDR3 is 14 amino acids long. V lost 6 bases to trimming and J lost 3 bases; unmatched junction nucleotides: 3. The CDR3, as DNA: TGTGCCAGCAGAGGACAGGGGGCTTACTATGGCTACACCTTC. It is translated as CASRGQGAYYGYTF.

This clone was observed a few times. The chain employs TRBV2 and TRBJ2-5, with D perhaps matching TRBD1 (5 bases). Deletions cut 5 bases from V and 0 bases from J, with 25 bases between. The CDR3 covers 19 residues. Germline values: CDR1 SNHLY, CDR2 FYNNEI. CDR3 nucleotide sequence: TGTGCCAGCAGTTACCCCCGTGACAGCGCCGCGCAGTACCAAGAGACCCAGTACTTC. Residues: CASSYPRDSAAQYQETQYF.

This rearrangement joins TRBV30 to TRBJ1-4; 7 bases fit TRBD1. From germline, CDR1 is GTSNPN and CDR2 SVGIG (reference sequence). The ends lost 1 base at V and 8 bases at J; junction bases unmatched: 16. The CDR3 consists of 17 residues. The CDR3 DNA sequence: TGTGCCTGGAGTGGGTCTTACAGGGGCAGGAATCAGGAAAAACTGTTTTTT. This codes for CAWSGSYRGRNQEKLFF.

J is TRBJ2-1 and V is TRBV28; 9 bases agree with TRBD2. V trimming: 6 bases; J trimming: 8 bases; junction bases outside the gene matches: 8. This CDR3 is 14 amino acids long. Germline V gene data show CDR1 as MDHEN and CDR2 as SYDVKM. As DNA, the CDR3 is TGTGCCAGCAGGAGTAGCGGGAGAGGCTATGAGCAGTTCTTC. Residues: CASRSSGRGYEQFF.

The rearrangement joins TRBV5-1 to TRBJ1-5; 7 nucleotides agree with TRBD1. Germline V gives CDR1 SGHRS, CDR2 YFSETQ. The J segment lost 2 bases and the V segment lost 3 bases, leaving 5 bases of the junction unmatched. The CDR3 extends over 15 amino acids. Here the CDR3 DNA reads TGCGCCAGCAGCTCCGACAGGGTCGGCAATCAGCCCCAGCATTTT. It codes for CASSSDRVGNQPQHF.

The V gene is TRBV7-2, the J gene TRBJ2-7; 7 positions agree with TRBD1. With V trimmed by 2 bases and J by 2 bases, 3 bases remained unmatched. The CDR3 runs to 14 residues. The germline V gene has CDR1 SGHTA and CDR2 FQGNSA. In DNA form, the CDR3 reads TGTGCCAGCAGCTTATCGGGACAGCCCTACGAGCAGTACTTC. It translates to CASSLSGQPYEQYF.

The rearrangement joins TRBV5-1 to TRBJ2-3, with 7 bases that match TRBD2. The V segment lost 7 bases and the J segment 1 base; nucleotides outside the gene matches: 6. The CDR3 is 14 amino acids. Germline V gene lookup returns CDR1 SGHRS and CDR2 YFSETQ. The CDR3 nucleotides are TGCGCCAGCCGTCTAGCGGACCGCACAGATACGCAGTATTTT. It translates to CASRLADRTDTQYF.